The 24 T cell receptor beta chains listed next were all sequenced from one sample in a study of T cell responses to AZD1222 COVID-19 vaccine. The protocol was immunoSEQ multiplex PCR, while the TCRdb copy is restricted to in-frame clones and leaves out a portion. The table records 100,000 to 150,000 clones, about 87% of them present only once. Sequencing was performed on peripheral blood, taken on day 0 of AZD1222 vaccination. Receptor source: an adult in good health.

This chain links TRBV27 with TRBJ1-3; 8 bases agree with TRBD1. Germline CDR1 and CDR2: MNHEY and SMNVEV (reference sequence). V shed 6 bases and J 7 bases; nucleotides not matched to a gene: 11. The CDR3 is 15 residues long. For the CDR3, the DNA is TGTGCCAGCAGGAAAGGACAGGGTAGAAAGAACACCATATATTTT. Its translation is CASRKGQGRKNTIYF.

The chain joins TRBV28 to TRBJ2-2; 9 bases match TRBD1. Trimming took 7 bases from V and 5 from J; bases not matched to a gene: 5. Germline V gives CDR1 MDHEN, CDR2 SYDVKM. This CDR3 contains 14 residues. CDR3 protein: CASIGQGITGELFF. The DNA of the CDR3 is TGTGCCAGCATTGGACAGGGGATAACCGGGGAGCTGTTTTTT. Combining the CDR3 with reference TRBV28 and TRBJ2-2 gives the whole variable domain DVKVTQSSRYLVKRTGEKVFLECVQDMDHENMFWYRQDPGLGLRLIYFSYDVKMKEKGDIPEGYSVSREKKERFSLILESASTNQTSMYLCASIGQGITGELFFGEGSRLTVL.

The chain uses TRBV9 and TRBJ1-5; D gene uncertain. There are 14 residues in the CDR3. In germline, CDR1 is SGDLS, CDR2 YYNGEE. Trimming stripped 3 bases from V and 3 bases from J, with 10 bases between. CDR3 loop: CASSAGANNQPQHF. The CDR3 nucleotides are TGTGCCAGCAGCGCTGGAGCAAACAATCAGCCCCAGCATTTT.

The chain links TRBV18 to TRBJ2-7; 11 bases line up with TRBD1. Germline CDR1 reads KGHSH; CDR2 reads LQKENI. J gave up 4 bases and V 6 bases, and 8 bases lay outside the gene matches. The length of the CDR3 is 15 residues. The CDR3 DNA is TGTGCCAGCTCCCCCTCCCGGGACAGGGGGTACGAGCAGTACTTC. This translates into CASSPSRDRGYEQYF.

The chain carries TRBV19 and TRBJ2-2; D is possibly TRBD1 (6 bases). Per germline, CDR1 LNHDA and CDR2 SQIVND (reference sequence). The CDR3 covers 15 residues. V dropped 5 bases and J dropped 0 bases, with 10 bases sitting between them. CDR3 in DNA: TGTGCCAGTAGTCCGGGACACCCGAACACCGGGGAGCTGTTTTTT. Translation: CASSPGHPNTGELFF. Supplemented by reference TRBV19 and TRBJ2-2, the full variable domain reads DGGITQSPKYLFRKEGQNVTLSCEQNLNHDAMYWYRQDPGQGLRLIYYSQIVNDFQKGDIAEGYSVSREKKESFPLTVTSAQKNPTAFYLCASSPGHPNTGELFFGEGSRLTVL.

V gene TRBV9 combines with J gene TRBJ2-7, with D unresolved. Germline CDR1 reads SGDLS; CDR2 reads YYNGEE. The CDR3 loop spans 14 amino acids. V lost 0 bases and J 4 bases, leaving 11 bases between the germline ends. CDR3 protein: CASSVAVGRYEQYF. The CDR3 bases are TGTGCCAGCAGCGTAGCGGTAGGCCGGTACGAGCAGTACTTC.

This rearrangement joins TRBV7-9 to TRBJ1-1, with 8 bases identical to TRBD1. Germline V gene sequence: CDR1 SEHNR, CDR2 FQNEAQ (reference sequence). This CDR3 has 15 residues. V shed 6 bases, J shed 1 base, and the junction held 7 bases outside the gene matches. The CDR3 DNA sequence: TGTGCCAGCAGTCCAAGGACAGGGCCGAACACTGAAGCTTTCTTT. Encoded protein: CASSPRTGPNTEAFF.

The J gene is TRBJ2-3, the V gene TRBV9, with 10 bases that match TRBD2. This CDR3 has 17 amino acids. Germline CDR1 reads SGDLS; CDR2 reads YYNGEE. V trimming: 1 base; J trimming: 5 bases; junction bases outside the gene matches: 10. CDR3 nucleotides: TGTGCCAGCAGCGTACGAAGCGGGAGGGCCTCGAGAGATACGCAGTATTTT. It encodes CASSVRSGRASRDTQYF.

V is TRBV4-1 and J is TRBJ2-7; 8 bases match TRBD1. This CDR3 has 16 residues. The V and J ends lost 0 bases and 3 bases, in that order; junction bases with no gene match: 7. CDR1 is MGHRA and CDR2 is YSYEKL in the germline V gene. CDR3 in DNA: TGCGCCAGCAGCCAAGACCGAAGGACAGGGATCTACGAGCAGTACTTC. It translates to CASSQDRRTGIYEQYF.

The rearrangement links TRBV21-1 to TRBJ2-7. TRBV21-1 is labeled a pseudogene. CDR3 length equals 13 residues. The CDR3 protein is CASSPEGSDEQYF. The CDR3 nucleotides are TGTGCCAGCAGCCCTGAGGGGAGTGACGAGCAGTACTTC.

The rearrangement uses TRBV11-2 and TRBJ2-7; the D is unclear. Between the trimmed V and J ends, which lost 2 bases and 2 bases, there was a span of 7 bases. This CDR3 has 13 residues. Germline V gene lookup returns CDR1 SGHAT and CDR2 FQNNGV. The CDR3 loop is CASSLPPAYEQYF. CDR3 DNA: TGTGCCAGCAGCTTACCCCCCGCCTACGAGCAGTACTTC.

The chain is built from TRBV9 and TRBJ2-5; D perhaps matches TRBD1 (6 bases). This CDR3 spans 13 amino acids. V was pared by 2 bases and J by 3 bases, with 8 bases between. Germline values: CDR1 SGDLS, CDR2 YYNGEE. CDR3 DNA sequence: TGTGCCAGCAGCGTGACAGGCGAAGAGACCCAGTACTTC. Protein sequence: CASSVTGEETQYF.

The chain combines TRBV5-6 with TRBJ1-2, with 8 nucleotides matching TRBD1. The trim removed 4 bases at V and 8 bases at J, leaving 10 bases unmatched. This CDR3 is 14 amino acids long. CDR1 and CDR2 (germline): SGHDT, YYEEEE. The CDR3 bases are TGTGCCAGCAGCCGCCTTGGACAGGGCGGAGGCTACACCTTC. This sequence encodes CASSRLGQGGGYTF. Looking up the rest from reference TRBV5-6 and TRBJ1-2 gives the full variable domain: DAGVTQSPTHLIKTRGQQVTLRCSPKSGHDTVSWYQQALGQGPQFIFQYYEEEERQRGNFPDRFSGHQFPNYSSELNVNALLLGDSALYLCASSRLGQGGGYTFGSGTRLTVV.

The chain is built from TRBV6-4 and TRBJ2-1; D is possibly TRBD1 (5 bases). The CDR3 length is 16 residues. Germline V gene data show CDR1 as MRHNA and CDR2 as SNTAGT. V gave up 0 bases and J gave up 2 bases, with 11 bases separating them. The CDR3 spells CASSDSGGAAYNEQFF. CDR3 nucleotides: TGTGCCAGCAGTGACTCAGGTGGGGCCGCCTACAATGAGCAGTTCTTC.

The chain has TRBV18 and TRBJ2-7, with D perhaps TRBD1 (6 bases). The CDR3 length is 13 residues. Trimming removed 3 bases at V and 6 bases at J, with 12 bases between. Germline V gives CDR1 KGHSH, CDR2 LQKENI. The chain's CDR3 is CASSPDRSSEQYF. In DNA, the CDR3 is TGTGCCAGCTCACCGGACAGAAGTAGCGAGCAGTACTTC.

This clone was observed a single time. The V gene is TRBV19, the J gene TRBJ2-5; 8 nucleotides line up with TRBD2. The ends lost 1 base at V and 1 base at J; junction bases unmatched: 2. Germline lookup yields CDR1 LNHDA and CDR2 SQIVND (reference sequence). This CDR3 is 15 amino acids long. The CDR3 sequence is CASSIVGTSQETQYF. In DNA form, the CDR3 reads TGTGCCAGTAGTATAGTGGGGACTAGCCAAGAGACCCAGTACTTC.

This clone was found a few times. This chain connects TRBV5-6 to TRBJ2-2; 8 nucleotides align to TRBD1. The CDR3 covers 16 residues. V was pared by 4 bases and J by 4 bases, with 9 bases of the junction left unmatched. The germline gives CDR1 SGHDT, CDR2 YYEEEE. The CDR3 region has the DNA TGTGCCAGCAGCCAACTCGGGACAGGTGCCACCGGGGAGCTGTTTTTT. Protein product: CASSQLGTGATGELFF.

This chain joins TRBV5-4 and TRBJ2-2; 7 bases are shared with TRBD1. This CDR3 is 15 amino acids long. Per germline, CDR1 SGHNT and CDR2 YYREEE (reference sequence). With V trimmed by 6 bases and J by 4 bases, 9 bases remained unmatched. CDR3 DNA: TGTGCCAGCACCCGAGACAGGGTAGGCACCGGGGAGCTGTTTTTT. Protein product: CASTRDRVGTGELFF.

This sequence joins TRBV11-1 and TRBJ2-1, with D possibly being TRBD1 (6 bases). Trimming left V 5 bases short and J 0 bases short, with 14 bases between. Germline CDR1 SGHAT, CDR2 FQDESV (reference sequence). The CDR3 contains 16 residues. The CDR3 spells CASSLDRSSSYNEQFF. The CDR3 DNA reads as TGTGCCAGCAGCCTAGACAGGTCGAGCTCCTACAATGAGCAGTTCTTC.

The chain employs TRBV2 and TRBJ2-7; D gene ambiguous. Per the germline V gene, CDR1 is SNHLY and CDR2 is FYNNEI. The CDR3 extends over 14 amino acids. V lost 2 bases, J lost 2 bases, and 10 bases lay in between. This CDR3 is CASSESVDPYEQYF. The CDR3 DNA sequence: TGTGCCAGCAGTGAAAGCGTCGACCCCTACGAGCAGTACTTC.

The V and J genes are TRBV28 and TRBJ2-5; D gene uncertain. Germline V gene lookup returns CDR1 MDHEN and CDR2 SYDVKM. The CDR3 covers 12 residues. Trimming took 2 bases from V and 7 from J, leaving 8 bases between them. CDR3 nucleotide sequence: TGTGCCAGCAGTTTAGAACAACGGACCCAGTACTTC. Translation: CASSLEQRTQYF.

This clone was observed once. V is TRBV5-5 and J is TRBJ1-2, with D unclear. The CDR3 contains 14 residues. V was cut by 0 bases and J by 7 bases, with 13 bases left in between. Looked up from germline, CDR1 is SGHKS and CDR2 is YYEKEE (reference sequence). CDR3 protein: CASSLGTVSFGYTF. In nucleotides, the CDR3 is TGTGCCAGCAGCTTGGGGACGGTGTCTTTTGGCTACACCTTC.

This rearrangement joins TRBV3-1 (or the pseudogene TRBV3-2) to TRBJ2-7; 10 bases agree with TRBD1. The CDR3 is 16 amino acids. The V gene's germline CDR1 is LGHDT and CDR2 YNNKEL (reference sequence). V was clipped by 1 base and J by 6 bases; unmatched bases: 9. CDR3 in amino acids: CASSQGRGQGTSEQYF. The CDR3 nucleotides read TGTGCCAGCAGCCAAGGGCGGGGACAGGGGACCTCCGAGCAGTACTTC.

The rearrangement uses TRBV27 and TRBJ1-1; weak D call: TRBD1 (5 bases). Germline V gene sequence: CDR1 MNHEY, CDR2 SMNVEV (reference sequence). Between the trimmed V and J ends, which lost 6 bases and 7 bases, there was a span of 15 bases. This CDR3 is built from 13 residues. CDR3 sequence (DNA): TGTGCCAGCAGCTTCGGGGGGTTGAGTGAAGCTTTCTTT. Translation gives CASSFGGLSEAFF.